The entry that follows covers one TCR beta chain sequence. Its antigen remains unidentified. 60 Vbeta and 13 Jbeta primers were used in PCR. Original handling: Among the unique TCR beta chains that a later analysis counted, about 85 million in all, 10 million to 13 million were shared. Method: immunoSEQ multiplex PCR; TCRdb's copy keeps in-frame clones and lacks some. D and trimming come from the DNA, and the V and J calls and clone size come from that table. The table has roughly 160,000 clones, roughly 78% seen once. The data were obtained in a study of cytomegalovirus exposure and HLA in healthy donors. The study, taken as a whole, reports: The authors reported that TCR beta sequences could predict HLA-A and HLA-B alleles. These predictions were accurate for most subjects in the first cohort. A later analysis showed HLA-associated TCR beta chains outstripping equally common others in clonal expansion.

The germline V gene encodes CDR1 SGHNT and CDR2 YENEEA. Trimming took off 1 base at V and 2 bases at J, with 13 bases between the two ends. The CDR3 has 16 amino acids. The sample taken for sequencing was PBMCs. This sequence was found in a woman aged 50 to 60 in good health and CMV-seropositive. The rearrangement links TRBV11-3 to TRBJ2-3, with a possible D match to TRBD2 (6 bases). This chain's CDR3 is CASSLGSGKPTDTQYF. CDR3 nucleotides: TGTGCCAGCAGCTTAGGTAGCGGAAAACCCACAGATACGCAGTATTTT.